The 7 T cell receptor beta chains below come from one sample, sequenced in a study of Graves' ophthalmopathy and Graves' hyperthyroidism. Amplified TCR beta CDR3 regions were obtained using RNA transcripts as template. In the first round, RT-PCR was carried out with HTBI primers, and a multiplex PCR formed the second round. TCRdb passed the multiplex PCR reads through MiXCR, listing each CDR3 protein once. The table lists about 420,000 distinct CDR3 sequences, under 25% of them singletons. Sequencing used peripheral blood. Receptors were obtained from a young woman with stable Graves' hyperthyroidism.

This clonotype has more than one count but fewer than ten. The chain links TRBV7-8 to TRBJ2-4, with D maybe TRBD1 (6 bases). Germline V gene lookup returns CDR1 SGHVS and CDR2 FQNEAQ. The CDR3 has 16 residues. Trimming pared 7 bases from V and 0 bases from J, leaving 16 bases between. CDR3 in amino acids: CASTDGGFLAKNIQYF. CDR3 DNA sequence: TGTGCCAGCACCGATGGGGGCTTCCTAGCCAAAAACATTCAGTACTTC.

With respect to this clonotype: Since no conserved phenylalanine or tryptophan closes the CDR3, a read error is the likely cause. This sequence joins TRBV28 and TRBJ1-5; maybe TRBD1 (5 bases). V was clipped by 5 bases and J by 0 bases, with 17 bases between them. Germline V lookup: CDR1 MDHEN, CDR2 SYDVKM. The CDR3 contains 17 residues. CDR3 sequence reads: CASSPLGLGDSNQPQHL. The CDR3, as DNA: TGTGCCAGCAGTCCCCTCGGTCTGGGGGATAGCAATCAGCCCCAGCATCTT.

There are many counts of this clonotype. The chain employs TRBV20-1 and TRBJ2-4, with D unclear. The germline gives CDR1 DFQATT, CDR2 SNEGSKA (reference sequence). Between the trimmed V and J ends, which lost 3 bases and 2 bases, there was a span of 8 bases. The CDR3 is 13 residues long. In DNA form, the CDR3 reads TGCAGTGCTAGTGGGTGGACCAAAAACATTCAGTACTTC. This codes for CSASGWTKNIQYF.

This clonotype appeared a single time. The rearrangement links TRBV28 to TRBJ1-2, with 9 bases that match TRBD1. The junction had 11 bases not matched to a gene; V was cut back by 5 bases and J by 4 bases. Germline lookup yields CDR1 MDHEN and CDR2 SYDVKM. CDR3 length equals 16 residues. The CDR3 DNA reads TGTGCCAGCAGTGGATCTTCCGGGACAGGGACCTATGGCTACACCTTC. Translating it yields CASSGSSGTGTYGYTF.

This clonotype appeared a few times. This may stem from a read error, because a much larger clone lies one nucleotide away. V and J are TRBV28 and TRBJ2-2, with a possible D match to TRBD2 (5 bases). Germline V gene lookup returns CDR1 MDHEN and CDR2 SYDVKM. The CDR3 has 14 residues. Here the CDR3 DNA reads TGTGCCAGCAGTTGGAGGCGCGTCACCGGGGAGCTGTGTTTT. It is translated as CASSWRRVTGELCF.

This clonotype was seen only a few times. The DNA of the CDR3 is TGTGCCAGCAGCTTAACTGGGGGGCCACAAAACATTCAGTACTTC. It translates to CASSLTGGPQNIQYF. The chain is built from TRBV11-2 and TRBJ2-4, with D perhaps matching TRBD1 or TRBD2 (6 bases each). Trimming left V 2 bases short and J 5 bases short, with 13 bases between. The CDR3 sequence is 15 residues long. The germline CDR1 and CDR2 sequences are SGHAT and FQNNGV.

This clonotype came up many times. The chain employs TRBV2 and TRBJ1-1; 7 bases match TRBD1. The trim removed 10 bases at V and 1 base at J, leaving 6 bases unmatched. In germline, CDR1 is SNHLY, CDR2 FYNNEI. This CDR3 has 13 residues. The CDR3 DNA sequence: TGTGCCATGTCGGGACAGCCGAACACTGAAGCTTTCTTT. Its protein is CAMSGQPNTEAFF. Full variable domain (missing parts from reference TRBV2 and TRBJ1-1): EPEVTQTPSHQVTQMGQEVILRCVPISNHLYFYWYRQILGQKVEFLVSFYNNEISEKSEIFDDQFSVERPDGSNFTLKIRSTKLEDSAMYFCAMSGQPNTEAFFGQGTRLTVV.